This T cell receptor (beta chain) was captured in a study of cytomegalovirus exposure and HLA in healthy donors. About the research overall: Some 200 million T cells yielded more than 90 million unique TCR beta sequences in earlier analysis. Study-level results: With further analysis later on, most CMV-associated TCR beta chains appeared HLA-restricted. Follow-up analysis later connected one missense variant in DCLRE1C with trimming of TCR beta V- and J-genes.

60 Vbeta and 13 Jbeta primers were used in PCR. The repertoire was sequenced with immunoSEQ multiplex PCR; TCRdb's copy has only in-frame clones and lacks some. The sample comprises around 99,000 clones, about 80% of which are singletons, and approximately 2.4% rests with the top ten. This clone was counted only a few times. Its antigen is unidentified. Sequenced material: PBMCs. The clonotype originates from a man aged 25-45 years in good health and CMV-seropositive.

The CDR3 sequence is CASSSYSGRADTQYF. CDR3 DNA: TGTGCCAGCAGCTCTTATAGCGGTCGGGCAGATACGCAGTATTTT. The chain uses TRBV5-5 and TRBJ2-3; possibly TRBD2 for D (6 bases). Trimming took off 3 bases at V and 4 bases at J, with 15 bases between the two ends. The CDR3 spans 15 residues. Per the germline V gene, CDR1 is SGHKS and CDR2 is YYEKEE (reference sequence). Based on the CDR3 plus reference TRBV5-5 and TRBJ2-3, the full variable domain is DAGVTQSPTHLIKTRGQQVTLRCSPISGHKSVSWYQQVLGQGPQFIFQYYEKEERGRGNFPDRFSARQFPNYSSELNVNALLLGDSALYLCASSSYSGRADTQYFGPGTRLTVL.